This T cell receptor beta chain emerged from a study of blood T cell repertoires in COVID-19. Turning to the study itself: Sample material is recorded as cDNA or gDNA derived from T cells, B-cell-depleted T cells, or PBMCs.

The CDR3 length is 12 residues. V lost 5 bases to trimming and J lost 1 base, with 4 bases between them. CDR1 is LNHDA, CDR2 SQIVND, per germline (reference sequence). Method: immunoSEQ multiplex PCR; TCRdb's copy keeps in-frame clones and lacks some. The sample lists hundreds of thousands of clones, around 82% occurring once. This clone was seen repeatedly, ten times or more. Other DNA sequences from this sample encode an identical CDR3 as well. This chain joins TRBV19 and TRBJ2-3; D remains ambiguous. The sequence derives from a man older than 75 with acute or convalescent COVID-19. Sequencing used peripheral blood. CDR3 coding DNA: TGTGCCAGTAGTCAGGGCACAGATACGCAGTATTTT. It codes for CASSQGTDTQYF.